The source of this T cell receptor beta chain is a study of cytomegalovirus exposure and HLA in healthy donors. Whole-study results and caveats: Within an earlier analysis, most TCR beta V segments proved productive either about 87% or about 30% of the time. Donors belonging to an Asian-associated ancestry cluster reportedly showed fewer N-insertions in productive TCRs than the roughly 700-donor mean, according to what a later analysis found.

PCR involved 60 Vbeta and 13 Jbeta primers. Sequencing was performed with immunoSEQ multiplex PCR; in TCRdb, only in-frame clones are kept and a portion is missing. The sample contains around 150,000 clones, 64% of which appear only once. V was cut by 7 bases and J by 7 bases, with 11 bases left in between. CDR3 length: 12 amino acids. Notes on this clone: Its matching antigen is unknown.

The sample was PBMCs. The receptor comes from a woman in her twenties or thirties in good health and CMV-seropositive. The rearrangement links TRBV23-1 to TRBJ2-1, with a tentative D call TRBD2 (5 bases). TRBV23-1 is designated an ORF whose function remains uncertain. The CDR3 spells CASTPRANEQFF. CDR3 sequence (DNA): TGCGCCAGCACCCCGAGGGCAAATGAGCAGTTCTTC.